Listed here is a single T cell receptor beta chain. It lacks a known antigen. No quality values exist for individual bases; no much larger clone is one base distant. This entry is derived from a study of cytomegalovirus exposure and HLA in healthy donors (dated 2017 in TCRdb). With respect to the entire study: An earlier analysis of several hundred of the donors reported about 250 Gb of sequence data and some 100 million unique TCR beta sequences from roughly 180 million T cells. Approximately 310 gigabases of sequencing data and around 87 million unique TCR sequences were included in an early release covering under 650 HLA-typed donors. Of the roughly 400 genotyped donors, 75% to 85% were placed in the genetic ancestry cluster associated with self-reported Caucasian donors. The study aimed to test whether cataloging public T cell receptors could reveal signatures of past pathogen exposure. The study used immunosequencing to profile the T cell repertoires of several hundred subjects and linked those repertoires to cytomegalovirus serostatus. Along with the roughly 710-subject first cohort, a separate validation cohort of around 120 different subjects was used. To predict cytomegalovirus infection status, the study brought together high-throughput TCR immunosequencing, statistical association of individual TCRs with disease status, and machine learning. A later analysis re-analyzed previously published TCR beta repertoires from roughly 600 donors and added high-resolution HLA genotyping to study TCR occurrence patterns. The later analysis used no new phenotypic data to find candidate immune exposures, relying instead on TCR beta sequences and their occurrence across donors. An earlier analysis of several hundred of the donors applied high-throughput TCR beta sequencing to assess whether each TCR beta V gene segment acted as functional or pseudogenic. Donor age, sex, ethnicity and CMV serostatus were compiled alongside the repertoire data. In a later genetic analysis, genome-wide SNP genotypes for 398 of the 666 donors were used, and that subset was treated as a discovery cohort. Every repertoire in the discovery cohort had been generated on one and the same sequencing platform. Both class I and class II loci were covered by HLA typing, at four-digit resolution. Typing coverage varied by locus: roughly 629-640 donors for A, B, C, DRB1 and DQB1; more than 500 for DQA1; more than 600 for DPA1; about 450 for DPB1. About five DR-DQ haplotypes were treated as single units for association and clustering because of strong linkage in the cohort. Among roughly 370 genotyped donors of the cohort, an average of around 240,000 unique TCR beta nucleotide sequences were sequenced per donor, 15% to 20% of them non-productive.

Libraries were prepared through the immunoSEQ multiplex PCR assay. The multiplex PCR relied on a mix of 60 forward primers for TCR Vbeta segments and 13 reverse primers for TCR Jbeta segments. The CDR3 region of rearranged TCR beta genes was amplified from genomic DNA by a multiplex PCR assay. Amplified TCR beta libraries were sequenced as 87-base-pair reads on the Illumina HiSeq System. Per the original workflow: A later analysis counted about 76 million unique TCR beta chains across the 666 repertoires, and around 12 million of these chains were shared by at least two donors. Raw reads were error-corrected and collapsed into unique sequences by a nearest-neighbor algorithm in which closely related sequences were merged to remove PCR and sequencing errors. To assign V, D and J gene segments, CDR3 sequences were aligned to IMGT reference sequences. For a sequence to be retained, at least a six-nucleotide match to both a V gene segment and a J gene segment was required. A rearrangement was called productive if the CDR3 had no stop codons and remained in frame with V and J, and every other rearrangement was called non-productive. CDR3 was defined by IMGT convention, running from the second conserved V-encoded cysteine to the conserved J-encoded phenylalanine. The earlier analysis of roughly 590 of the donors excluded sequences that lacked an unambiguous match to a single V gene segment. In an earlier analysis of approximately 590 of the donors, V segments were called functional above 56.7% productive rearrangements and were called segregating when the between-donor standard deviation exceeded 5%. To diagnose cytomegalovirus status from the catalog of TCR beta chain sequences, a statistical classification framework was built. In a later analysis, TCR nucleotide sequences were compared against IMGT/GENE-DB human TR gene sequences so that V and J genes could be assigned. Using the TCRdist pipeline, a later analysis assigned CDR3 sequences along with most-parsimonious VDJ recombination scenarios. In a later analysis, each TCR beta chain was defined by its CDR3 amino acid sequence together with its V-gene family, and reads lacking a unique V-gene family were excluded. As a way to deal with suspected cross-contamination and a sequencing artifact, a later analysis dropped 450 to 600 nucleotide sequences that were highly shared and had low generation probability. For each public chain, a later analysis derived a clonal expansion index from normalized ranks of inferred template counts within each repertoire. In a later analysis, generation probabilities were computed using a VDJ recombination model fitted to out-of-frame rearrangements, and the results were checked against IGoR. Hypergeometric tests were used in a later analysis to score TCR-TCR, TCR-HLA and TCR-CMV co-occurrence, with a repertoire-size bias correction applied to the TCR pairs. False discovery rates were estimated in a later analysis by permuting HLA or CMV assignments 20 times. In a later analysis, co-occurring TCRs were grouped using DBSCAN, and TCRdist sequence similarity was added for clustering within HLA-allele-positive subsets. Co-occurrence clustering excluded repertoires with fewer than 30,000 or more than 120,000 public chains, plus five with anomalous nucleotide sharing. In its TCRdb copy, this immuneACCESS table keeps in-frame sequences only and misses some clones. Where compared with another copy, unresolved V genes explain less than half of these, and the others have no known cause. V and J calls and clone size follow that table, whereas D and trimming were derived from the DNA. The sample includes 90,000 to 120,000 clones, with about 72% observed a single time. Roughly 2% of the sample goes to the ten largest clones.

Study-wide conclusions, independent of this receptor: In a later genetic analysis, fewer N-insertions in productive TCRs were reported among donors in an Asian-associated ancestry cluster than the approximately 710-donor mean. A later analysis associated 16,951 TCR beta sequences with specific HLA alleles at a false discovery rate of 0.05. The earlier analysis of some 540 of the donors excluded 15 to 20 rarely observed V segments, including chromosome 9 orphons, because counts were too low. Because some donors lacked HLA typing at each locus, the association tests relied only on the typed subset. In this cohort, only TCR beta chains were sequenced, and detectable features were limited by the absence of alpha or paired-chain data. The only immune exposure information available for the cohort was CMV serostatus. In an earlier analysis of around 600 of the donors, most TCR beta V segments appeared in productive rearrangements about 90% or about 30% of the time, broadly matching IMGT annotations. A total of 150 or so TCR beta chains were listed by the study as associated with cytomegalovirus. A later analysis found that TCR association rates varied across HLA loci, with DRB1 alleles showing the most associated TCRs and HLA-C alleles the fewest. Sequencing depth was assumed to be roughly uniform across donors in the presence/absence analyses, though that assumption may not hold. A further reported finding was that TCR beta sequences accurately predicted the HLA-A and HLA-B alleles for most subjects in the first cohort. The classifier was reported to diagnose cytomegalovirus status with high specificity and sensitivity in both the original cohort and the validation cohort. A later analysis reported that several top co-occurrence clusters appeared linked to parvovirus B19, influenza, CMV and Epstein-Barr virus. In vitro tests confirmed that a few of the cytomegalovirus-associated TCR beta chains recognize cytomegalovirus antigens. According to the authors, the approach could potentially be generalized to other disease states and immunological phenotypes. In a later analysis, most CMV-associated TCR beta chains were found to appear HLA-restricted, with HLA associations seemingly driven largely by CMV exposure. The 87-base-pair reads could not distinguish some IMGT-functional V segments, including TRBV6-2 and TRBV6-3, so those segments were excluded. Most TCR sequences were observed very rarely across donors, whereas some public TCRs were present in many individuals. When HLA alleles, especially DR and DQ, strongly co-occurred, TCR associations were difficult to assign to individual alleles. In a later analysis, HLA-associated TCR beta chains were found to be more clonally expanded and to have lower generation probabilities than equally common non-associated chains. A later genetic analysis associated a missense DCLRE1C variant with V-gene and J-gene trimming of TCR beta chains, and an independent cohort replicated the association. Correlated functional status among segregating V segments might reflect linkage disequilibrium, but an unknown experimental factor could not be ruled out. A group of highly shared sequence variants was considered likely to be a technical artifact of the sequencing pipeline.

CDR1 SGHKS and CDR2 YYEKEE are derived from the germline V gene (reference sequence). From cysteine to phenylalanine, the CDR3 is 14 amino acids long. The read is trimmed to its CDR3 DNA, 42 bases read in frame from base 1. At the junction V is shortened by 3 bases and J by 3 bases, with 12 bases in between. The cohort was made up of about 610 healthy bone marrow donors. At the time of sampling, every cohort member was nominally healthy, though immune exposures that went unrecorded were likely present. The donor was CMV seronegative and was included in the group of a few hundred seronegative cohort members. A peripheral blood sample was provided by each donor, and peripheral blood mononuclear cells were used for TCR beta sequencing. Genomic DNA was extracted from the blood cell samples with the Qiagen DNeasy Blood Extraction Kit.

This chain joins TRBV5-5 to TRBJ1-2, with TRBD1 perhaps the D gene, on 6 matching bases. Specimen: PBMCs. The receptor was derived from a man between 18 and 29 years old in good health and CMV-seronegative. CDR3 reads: CASSWDTGYYGYTF. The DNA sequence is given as TGTGCCAGCAGCTGGGATACAGGGTACTATGGCTACACCTTC. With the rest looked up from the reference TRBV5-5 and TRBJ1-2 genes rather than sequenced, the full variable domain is DAGVTQSPTHLIKTRGQQVTLRCSPISGHKSVSWYQQVLGQGPQFIFQYYEKEERGRGNFPDRFSARQFPNYSSELNVNALLLGDSALYLCASSWDTGYYGYTFGSGTRLTVV.